This TCR beta chain stems from a study of T cell responses to AZD1222 COVID-19 vaccine. Comments on this clone: Its target is not known.

Regarding the study as a whole: There were mostly white British donors and more females than males, and clonal diversity was possibly underestimated. Unmutated variant regions are reportedly the target of nearly half of TCRs that are spike-specific. Spike-specific TCR breadth and depth rose after two AZD1222 doses. Repertoires were obtained only post-peak T cell response.

The length of the CDR3 is 14 residues. V lost 3 bases and J lost 4, with 10 bases in between. CDR1 is SGHTA, CDR2 FQGTGA, per germline. The method was immunoSEQ multiplex PCR; TCRdb's version includes in-frame clones alone and lacks a portion of them. The sample carries about 130,000 clones, about 90% recorded once. This receptor was taken from an adult in good health. The sequences come from peripheral blood, collected on day 0 of MenACWY control vaccination. This chain uses TRBV7-3 with TRBJ1-3; TRBD1 is a possible D gene (5 bases). The DNA of the CDR3 is TGTGCCAGCAGCTTTGCGCCAGGGGGAAACACCATATATTTT. It codes for CASSFAPGGNTIYF.